Below, 20 T cell receptor beta chains from the same sample are listed, as sequenced in a study of shared clonotypes between healthy human individuals. Cells designated naive CD8 were CD45RO-negative and were positively selected for CCR7, with terminally differentiated effector memory CD45RA+ cells excluded. Sequencing was performed with immunoSEQ multiplex PCR; in TCRdb, only in-frame clones are kept and a portion is missing. Of approximately 590,000 clones listed, 95% to 96% are singletons. The specimen sequenced was naive CD8+ T cells sorted from blood. The receptors stem from a woman aged 25 to 45 in good health.

V and J are TRBV6-5 and TRBJ1-5; TRBD1 matches at 9 bases. The germline gives CDR1 MNHEY, CDR2 SVGAGI. The CDR3 consists of 14 residues. Germline trimming cut 6 bases from V and 3 bases from J; bases unmatched to any gene: 3. The CDR3 DNA reads as TGTGCCAGCAGACAGGGGGCGGACAATCAGCCCCAGCATTTT. Amino acid sequence: CASRQGADNQPQHF.

The V and J genes are TRBV30 and TRBJ2-1; no firm D call. This CDR3 is 15 amino acids long. From germline, CDR1 is GTSNPN and CDR2 SVGIG (reference sequence). Trimming removed 2 bases at V and 0 bases at J, with 11 bases between. The CDR3 region has the DNA TGTGCCTGGAGTCCCACCCTGAGCTCCTACAATGAGCAGTTCTTC. Its protein product is CAWSPTLSSYNEQFF.

This chain connects TRBV6-5 to TRBJ2-1, with D hard to call. Germline loops: CDR1 MNHEY, CDR2 SVGAGI. CDR3 length: 15 residues. With 5 bases removed from V and 4 bases from J, the gap between germline ends came to 15 bases. The CDR3 region has the DNA TGTGCCAGCAGTCGCCTAGTCGAGGTGTACAATGAGCAGTTCTTC. This codes for CASSRLVEVYNEQFF.

This sequence joins TRBV5-1 and TRBJ1-4, with a weak D call TRBD1 (6 bases). The CDR3 sequence is 15 residues long. V gave up 4 bases and J gave up 3 bases, with 13 bases separating them. CDR1 is SGHRS and CDR2 is YFSETQ in the germline V gene. This chain's CDR3 is CASSPGTLPNEKLFF. In DNA form, the CDR3 reads TGCGCCAGCAGCCCAGGGACACTGCCTAATGAAAAACTGTTTTTT.

This chain joins TRBV5-4 and TRBJ2-2, with D possibly being TRBD2 (6 bases). There are 13 residues in the CDR3. The germline CDR1 and CDR2 sequences are SGHNT and YYREEE (reference sequence). V was cut by 2 bases and J by 4 bases, with 6 bases left in between. The CDR3 nucleotides are TGTGCCAGCAGCTTCGGGAGCACCGGGGAGCTGTTTTTT. This translates into CASSFGSTGELFF.

This rearrangement joins TRBV29-1 to TRBJ1-5; TRBD1 agrees at 7 bases. V shed 5 bases, J shed 0 bases, and the junction held 10 bases outside the gene matches. From germline, CDR1 is SQVTM and CDR2 ANQGSEA. The CDR3 consists of 16 residues. CDR3 sequence reads: CSVNRGNYNSNQPQHF. In DNA, the CDR3 is TGCAGCGTTAACAGGGGCAATTACAATAGCAATCAGCCCCAGCATTTT.

The chain links TRBV7-9 to TRBJ2-2; D could derive from TRBD1 or TRBD2 (5 bases each). The CDR3 runs 17 residues. Between the trimmed V and J ends, which lost 5 bases and 8 bases, there was a span of 24 bases. Germline-derived CDR1 and CDR2 are SEHNR and FQNEAQ (reference sequence). CDR3 loop: CASSPIKGTGIKGELFF. CDR3 sequence (DNA): TGTGCCAGCAGCCCCATAAAAGGGACCGGGATTAAAGGGGAGCTGTTTTTT.

This chain links TRBV9 with TRBJ2-1, with D possibly being TRBD2 (6 bases). The CDR3 has 15 amino acids. Trimming cost V 0 bases and J 5 bases, with 12 bases left between them. Germline values: CDR1 SGDLS, CDR2 YYNGEE. CDR3 in amino acids: CASSVAGLLDNEQFF. The CDR3 DNA reads TGTGCCAGCAGCGTAGCGGGACTTTTAGACAATGAGCAGTTCTTC.

The V gene is TRBV15, the J gene TRBJ2-5; no reliable D call. The CDR3 covers 15 residues. Germline V lookup: CDR1 LNHNV, CDR2 YYDKDF (reference sequence). The germline V and J ends were trimmed by 0 bases and 9 bases, with 17 bases remaining between them. The CDR3, as DNA: TGTGCCACCAGCAGAGATAAGGCGGCCAGCCGGTCCCAGTACTTC. Translation: CATSRDKAASRSQYF. Combining the CDR3 with reference TRBV15 and TRBJ2-5 gives the whole variable domain DAMVIQNPRYQVTQFGKPVTLSCSQTLNHNVMYWYQQKSSQAPKLLFHYYDKDFNNEADTPDNFQSRRPNTSFCFLDIRSPGLGDTAMYLCATSRDKAASRSQYFGPGTRLLVL.

This chain links TRBV29-1 with TRBJ2-1; D call uncertain. The CDR3 sequence is 12 residues long. V was trimmed by 8 bases and J by 2 bases, leaving 10 bases between them. Germline V CDR1 and CDR2: SQVTM, ANQGSEA. The CDR3 reads CSFDITYNEQFF. CDR3 nucleotide sequence: TGCAGCTTCGACATAACCTACAATGAGCAGTTCTTC.

The rearrangement links TRBV28 to TRBJ2-7, with 9 nucleotides matching TRBD2. Per the germline V gene, CDR1 is MDHEN and CDR2 is SYDVKM. The junction had 9 bases not matched to a gene; V was cut back by 3 bases and J by 3 bases. The CDR3 has 16 amino acids. The CDR3 reads CASSFSREGSSYEQYF. CDR3 nucleotide sequence: TGTGCCAGCAGTTTCTCGCGGGAGGGCTCGAGCTACGAGCAGTACTTC.

The chain links TRBV5-1 to TRBJ2-7, with no clear D. CDR3 length: 12 residues. Trimming removed 4 bases from V and 1 base from J, with 6 bases in between. Germline-derived CDR1 and CDR2 are SGHRS and YFSETQ. The CDR3 region has the DNA TGCGCCAGCAGCCGGACGTCCTACGAGCAGTACTTC. This sequence encodes CASSRTSYEQYF.

This clone was found once. This chain links TRBV19 with TRBJ2-1; TRBD2 agrees at 10 bases. The CDR3 is made up of 14 amino acids. Unmatched junction bases numbered 9, after V lost 6 bases and J lost 10 bases. Germline V CDR1 and CDR2: LNHDA, SQIVND (reference sequence). The CDR3 loop reads CASSLIGTSVEQFF. The DNA for the CDR3 is TGTGCCAGTAGCCTCATCGGGACTAGCGTAGAGCAGTTCTTC.

The V and J genes are TRBV6-6 and TRBJ2-7; D gene uncertain. The CDR3 loop spans 15 amino acids. The V gene's germline CDR1 is MNHNY and CDR2 SVGAGI (reference sequence). Trimming stripped 0 bases from V and 3 bases from J, with 12 bases between. The CDR3 nucleotides read TGTGCCAGCAGTTACTCGAGTGGGATAAACTACGAGCAGTACTTC. Translation gives CASSYSSGINYEQYF.

The chain carries TRBV28 and TRBJ2-7; no firm D call. The CDR3 consists of 16 residues. Between the trimmed V and J ends, which lost 6 bases and 3 bases, there was a span of 21 bases. CDR1 is MDHEN and CDR2 is SYDVKM in the germline V gene. Here the CDR3 reads CASRPPPRSGYYEQYF. For the CDR3, the DNA is TGTGCCAGCAGGCCTCCCCCTCGATCAGGTTACTACGAGCAGTACTTC.

The rearrangement links TRBV6-9 to TRBJ2-1; 7 nucleotides agree with TRBD2. The CDR3 is 19 residues long. CDR1 is MNHGY and CDR2 is SVAAGI in the germline V gene. The J segment lost 4 bases and the V segment lost 4 bases, leaving 19 bases of the junction unmatched. The CDR3: CASSLPMTVPGLPYNEQFF. CDR3 in DNA: TGTGCCAGCAGTTTACCCATGACTGTACCGGGACTACCGTACAATGAGCAGTTCTTC.

The rearrangement joins TRBV9 to TRBJ2-1, with TRBD1 as a possible D gene (5 bases). V was shortened by 7 bases and J by 4 bases, with 12 bases between the two germline ends. Germline V gene data show CDR1 as SGDLS and CDR2 as YYNGEE. The CDR3 is made up of 13 amino acids. CDR3 sequence reads: CASQSGAYNEQFF. DNA for the CDR3: TGTGCCAGCCAGTCTGGGGCTTACAATGAGCAGTTCTTC.

V is TRBV28 and J is TRBJ2-5, with D possibly matching TRBD1 (6 bases). Germline assignment: CDR1 MDHEN and CDR2 SYDVKM. The CDR3 runs to 16 residues. V lost 3 bases and J 0 bases, leaving 14 bases between the germline ends. CDR3 residues: CASSFPTGQYQETQYF. The DNA for the CDR3 is TGTGCCAGCAGTTTCCCCACAGGACAGTACCAAGAGACCCAGTACTTC.

The chain carries TRBV27 and TRBJ2-3; D not certain. The V end was cut by 8 bases, the J end by 2 bases, with 14 bases between. CDR1 is MNHEY, CDR2 SMNVEV, per germline (reference sequence). This CDR3 is built from 14 residues. The CDR3 DNA reads as TGTGCCAGCTGGGCGGATACGACCACAGATACGCAGTATTTT. Translation gives CASWADTTTDTQYF.

This clone was recorded once. The chain recombines TRBV6-5 with TRBJ2-7; 12 bases match TRBD2. CDR3 length equals 15 residues. CDR1 and CDR2 from the germline V gene are MNHEY and SVGAGI. J gave up 3 bases and V 5 bases, and 5 bases lay outside the gene matches. CDR3 sequence (DNA): TGTGCCAGCAGTCTTGGACTAGCGGGGAACTACGAGCAGTACTTC. The encoded protein is CASSLGLAGNYEQYF.